The 23 T cell receptor beta chains in this list originate from one sample, sequenced in a study of cytomegalovirus exposure and HLA in healthy donors. Profiled with immunoSEQ multiplex PCR; TCRdb holds only in-frame clones, not every one. The data hold about 130,000 clones, with roughly 95% observed a single time. The sample comprised PBMCs. Receptors originate from a man in his late teens or twenties in good health and CMV-seronegative.

This clone was seen just once. The chain has TRBV6-5 and TRBJ2-3, with D unclear. Looked up from germline, CDR1 is MNHEY and CDR2 is SVGAGI. CDR3 size: 13 residues. Trimming took off 6 bases at V and 0 bases at J, with 7 bases between the two ends. The CDR3 sequence is CASSLVSTDTQYF. In nucleotides, the CDR3 is TGTGCCAGCAGCCTAGTAAGCACAGATACGCAGTATTTT.

This clone turned up a few times. The chain employs TRBV29-1 and TRBJ1-2; no definite D call. The V end lost 1 base, the J end lost 4 bases, and 13 bases lay between the germline ends. Germline V gene data show CDR1 as SQVTM and CDR2 as ANQGSEA. This CDR3 has 14 residues. CDR3 residues: CSVEGQVGSYGYTF. The CDR3 bases are TGCAGCGTTGAAGGGCAGGTGGGCTCCTATGGCTACACCTTC.

The chain joins TRBV6-1 to TRBJ1-2, with a tentative D call TRBD1 (6 bases). Trimming took 5 bases from V and 6 from J, leaving 13 bases between them. The germline V gene has CDR1 MNHNS and CDR2 SASEGT. The CDR3 loop spans 13 amino acids. CDR3 DNA: TGTGCCAGCAGTTCGCTACAGGGAAATGGCTACACCTTC. This translates into CASSSLQGNGYTF.

In its sample, this clone was seen once. The V call is TRBV27, the J call TRBJ2-1; 11 positions match TRBD2. The V gene end was trimmed by 4 bases and the J gene end by 9 bases; junction bases not matched to a gene: 11. The CDR3 totals 16 residues. CDR1 and CDR2 (germline): MNHEY, SMNVEV (reference sequence). The CDR3 loop reads CASSSIAGGPVGEQFF. Here the CDR3 DNA reads TGTGCCAGCAGTTCGATAGCGGGAGGGCCTGTGGGTGAGCAGTTCTTC.

The J gene is TRBJ2-7, the V gene TRBV19; weak D call: TRBD1 (7 bases). The germline V gene encodes CDR1 LNHDA and CDR2 SQIVND (reference sequence). The CDR3 has 14 residues. V gave up 3 bases and J gave up 4 bases, with 13 bases separating them. CDR3 in DNA: TGTGCCAGTAGTATTCGGGCGGGACAGTACGAGCAGTACTTC. Amino acid sequence: CASSIRAGQYEQYF.

This chain connects TRBV4-3 to TRBJ1-4; D uncertain. Germline V CDR1 and CDR2: LGHNA, YSLEER. CDR3 length equals 14 residues. Trimming left V 4 bases short and J 8 bases short, with 14 bases between. CDR3 sequence: CASSPEGSWEKLFF. CDR3 nucleotides: TGCGCCAGCAGCCCGGAGGGTAGTTGGGAAAAACTGTTTTTT.

In its sample, this clone was seen once. The CDR3: CASSGPGTPYEQYF. In nucleotides, the CDR3 is TGTGCCAGCAGCGGACCCGGGACACCTTACGAGCAGTACTTC. The rearrangement uses TRBV7-2 and TRBJ2-7; TRBD1 is a possible D gene (6 bases). This CDR3 has 14 residues. Per the germline V gene, CDR1 is SGHTA and CDR2 is FQGNSA. V was pared by 5 bases and J by 4 bases, with 15 bases between.

The chain links TRBV4-3 to TRBJ1-1; maybe TRBD1 (6 bases). The CDR3 runs 14 residues. Germline values: CDR1 LGHNA, CDR2 YSLEER. V lost 1 base and J lost 3, with 9 bases in between. The CDR3 region is CASSQGGQDTEAFF. The CDR3 bases are TGCGCCAGCAGCCAAGGGGGGCAGGACACTGAAGCTTTCTTT.

The rearrangement uses TRBV28 and TRBJ2-5; a weak D match, TRBD1 (6 bases). Germline V gene data show CDR1 as MDHEN and CDR2 as SYDVKM. V dropped 6 bases and J dropped 1 base, with 15 bases sitting between them. The CDR3 runs 15 residues. CDR3 coding DNA: TGTGCCAGCAGCCAAGGGGGAAACCTCCAAGAGACCCAGTACTTC. It encodes CASSQGGNLQETQYF. The full variable domain, in which reference TRBV28 and TRBJ2-5 provide the parts outside the CDR3, is DVKVTQSSRYLVKRTGEKVFLECVQDMDHENMFWYRQDPGLGLRLIYFSYDVKMKEKGDIPEGYSVSREKKERFSLILESASTNQTSMYLCASSQGGNLQETQYFGPGTRLLVL.

The V and J genes are TRBV27 and TRBJ1-2; D uncertain. CDR3 size: 14 residues. V dropped 6 bases and J dropped 2 bases, with 13 bases sitting between them. Germline V gives CDR1 MNHEY, CDR2 SMNVEV (reference sequence). In nucleotides, the CDR3 is TGTGCCAGCAGCATGAGAGGGTTGAACTATGGCTACACCTTC. Its protein is CASSMRGLNYGYTF.

V and J are TRBV4-3 and TRBJ1-2, with TRBD1 matching over 10 bases. Germline CDR1 and CDR2: LGHNA and YSLEER. The CDR3 has 15 residues. J gave up 2 bases and V 1 base, and 1 base lay outside the gene matches. The CDR3 DNA is TGCGCCAGCAGCCAAGCGGGACAGGGGAACTATGGCTACACCTTC. Translated, it gives CASSQAGQGNYGYTF.

CDR3 coding DNA: TGTGCCAGCAGTCCCTTGACCGAGACTTACACCGGGGAGCTGTTTTTT. It encodes CASSPLTETYTGELFF. This sequence joins TRBV7-8 and TRBJ2-2; no reliable D call. Germline V gene data show CDR1 as SGHVS and CDR2 as FQNEAQ. The CDR3 contains 16 residues. V was clipped by 6 bases and J by 3 bases, with 17 bases between them.

This chain uses TRBV5-1 with TRBJ1-2; TRBD1 matches at 8 bases. The germline V gene has CDR1 SGHRS and CDR2 YFSETQ. The V gene end was trimmed by 5 bases and the J gene end by 6 bases; junction bases not matched to a gene: 15. CDR3 length: 16 amino acids. Here the CDR3 reads CASSSRTGNPWDGYTF. The DNA for the CDR3 is TGCGCCAGCAGTTCTCGGACAGGGAACCCTTGGGATGGCTACACCTTC.

This clone has just one count. The CDR3 loop reads CASSSPVHNEQFF. DNA of the CDR3: TGTGCCAGCAGTTCTCCCGTCCACAATGAGCAGTTCTTC. The chain carries TRBV27 and TRBJ2-1; no firm D call. The germline gives CDR1 MNHEY, CDR2 SMNVEV (reference sequence). The CDR3 is 13 amino acids. Deletions cut 4 bases from V and 5 bases from J, with 9 bases between.

This chain links TRBV7-3 with TRBJ2-1; 8 nucleotides agree with TRBD1. Germline loops: CDR1 SGHTA, CDR2 FQGTGA. The CDR3 has 14 residues. Trimming removed 11 bases from V and 6 bases from J; junction bases left unmatched: 12. The CDR3 DNA sequence: TGTGCCGGCCCGACAGGGGAATCTTTCAATGAGCAGTTCTTC. This gives the protein CAGPTGESFNEQFF.

This chain connects TRBV30 to TRBJ2-7; TRBD1 aligns across 11 bases. The CDR3 runs to 15 residues. With V trimmed by 0 bases and J by 4 bases, 5 bases remained unmatched. Germline loops: CDR1 GTSNPN, CDR2 SVGIG (reference sequence). The CDR3 DNA sequence: TGTGCCTGGAGTGTACGGGGACAGGGGGTATACGAGCAGTACTTC. Residues: CAWSVRGQGVYEQYF.

DNA of the CDR3: TGCGCCAGCAGCCCGTACAGGGGGGGAGGCTACACCTTC. Its protein product is CASSPYRGGGYTF. V usage is TRBV5-1 and J usage is TRBJ1-2; 8 bases are a match to TRBD1. Germline V lookup: CDR1 SGHRS, CDR2 YFSETQ. This CDR3 is 13 amino acids long. Trimming cost V 4 bases and J 8 bases; bases outside gene matches: 7.

The chain uses TRBV27 and TRBJ2-1, with TRBD2 matching 12 bases. The CDR3 totals 15 residues. The J segment lost 9 bases and the V segment lost 5 bases, leaving 8 bases of the junction unmatched. Germline lookup yields CDR1 MNHEY and CDR2 SMNVEV (reference sequence). The CDR3 here is CASSPTSGRPGEQFF. The CDR3 bases are TGTGCCAGCAGTCCGACTAGCGGGAGACCCGGTGAGCAGTTCTTC.

Of note for this clone: Mismatch with germline at one junction end may stem from a read error. This chain links TRBV4-1 with TRBJ2-3, with D possibly matching TRBD1 (5 bases). The length of the CDR3 is 16 residues. From germline, CDR1 is MGHRA and CDR2 YSYEKL. CDR3 sequence reads: CTSSQEDNYLSDTQYF. CDR3 nucleotide sequence: TGCACCAGCAGCCAAGAGGACAACTATCTTTCAGATACGCAGTATTTT.

The V call is TRBV6-1, the J call TRBJ2-1; the D gene is possibly TRBD2 (6 bases). This CDR3 is built from 14 residues. V was shortened by 10 bases and J by 0 bases, with 13 bases between the two germline ends. CDR1 MNHNS and CDR2 SASEGT come from the germline V gene. The CDR3 protein is CATRVGGSYNEQFF. The DNA for the CDR3 is TGTGCCACCCGGGTGGGAGGCTCCTACAATGAGCAGTTCTTC.

The J gene is TRBJ1-2, the V gene TRBV9; TRBD1 aligns across 11 bases. Germline CDR1 SGDLS, CDR2 YYNGEE. This CDR3 has 17 amino acids. Trimming at V came to 4 bases and at J to 4 bases, leaving 12 bases not matched to a gene. The CDR3 nucleotides are TGTGCCAGCAGCTTGACCGGGACAGGGGGTTTTGGCTATGGCTACACCTTC. Translation gives CASSLTGTGGFGYGYTF.

The chain employs TRBV27 and TRBJ1-1, with D possibly TRBD1 on 6 matching bases. Germline values: CDR1 MNHEY, CDR2 SMNVEV (reference sequence). V was clipped by 4 bases and J by 0 bases, with 9 bases between them. The CDR3 is made up of 14 amino acids. The CDR3 loop is CASSSPGVNTEAFF. CDR3 DNA: TGTGCCAGCAGTTCCCCAGGGGTGAACACTGAAGCTTTCTTT.

The V and J genes are TRBV30 and TRBJ2-2; D ambiguous. Germline lookup yields CDR1 GTSNPN and CDR2 SVGIG (reference sequence). The CDR3 covers 12 residues. V lost 3 bases, J lost 6 bases, and 8 bases lay in between. CDR3 nucleotide sequence: TGTGCCTGGAGCCTTGCGGCCGGGGAGCTGTTTTTT. It specifies CAWSLAAGELFF.